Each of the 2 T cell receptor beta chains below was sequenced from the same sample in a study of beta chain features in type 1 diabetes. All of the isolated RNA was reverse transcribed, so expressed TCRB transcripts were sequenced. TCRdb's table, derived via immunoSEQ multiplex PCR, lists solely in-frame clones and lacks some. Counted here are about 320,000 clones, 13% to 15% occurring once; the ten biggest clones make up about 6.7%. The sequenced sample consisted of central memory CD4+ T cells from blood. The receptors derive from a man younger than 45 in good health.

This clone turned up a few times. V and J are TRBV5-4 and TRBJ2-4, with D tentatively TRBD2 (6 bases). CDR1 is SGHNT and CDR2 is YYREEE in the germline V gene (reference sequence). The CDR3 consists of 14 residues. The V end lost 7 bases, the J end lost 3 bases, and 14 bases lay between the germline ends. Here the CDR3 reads CASALGGDKNIQYF. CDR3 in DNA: TGTGCCAGCGCCTTGGGGGGTGACAAAAACATTCAGTACTTC.

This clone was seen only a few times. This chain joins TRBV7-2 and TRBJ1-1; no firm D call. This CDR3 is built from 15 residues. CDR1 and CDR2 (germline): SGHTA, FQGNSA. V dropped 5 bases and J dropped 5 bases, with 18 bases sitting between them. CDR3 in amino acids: CASSPLGDGITEAFF. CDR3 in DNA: TGTGCCAGCAGCCCCCTGGGCGACGGTATAACTGAAGCTTTCTTT.